The 8 T cell receptor beta chains given below trace back to one sample, sequenced in a study of blood T cell repertoires in COVID-19. Data came from immunoSEQ multiplex PCR; TCRdb stores just in-frame clones and leaves some out. The sample has about 300,000 clones, 86% seen once. The sample comprised peripheral blood. These receptors originate from a woman aged 45-65 years with acute or convalescent COVID-19.

The genes are TRBV6-5 and TRBJ1-5; 8 bases are shared with TRBD1. V lost 8 bases to trimming and J lost 0 bases; unmatched junction nucleotides: 3. Germline lookup yields CDR1 MNHEY and CDR2 SVGAGI. The CDR3 loop spans 14 amino acids. CDR3 nucleotides: TGTGCCAGCGGGGACAGGTATAGCAATCAGCCCCAGCATTTT. It yields the protein CASGDRYSNQPQHF.

V and J are TRBV6-5 and TRBJ2-7; 12 bases fit TRBD2. Germline CDR1 and CDR2: MNHEY and SVGAGI. This CDR3 is 15 amino acids long. Unmatched junction bases numbered 8, after V lost 6 bases and J lost 5 bases. The CDR3 sequence: CASRSGTSGFNEQYF. The CDR3 DNA reads as TGTGCCAGCAGGTCCGGGACTAGCGGGTTCAACGAGCAGTACTTC.

In nucleotides, the CDR3 is TGTGCCAGCAGTTCACGCGGGACCGAGCCCTACGAGCAGTACTTC. This gives the protein CASSSRGTEPYEQYF. The chain links TRBV27 to TRBJ2-7; D possibly corresponds to TRBD2 (6 bases). Trimming left V 4 bases short and J 2 bases short, with 15 bases between. Germline V CDR1 and CDR2: MNHEY, SMNVEV (reference sequence). CDR3 length equals 15 residues.

A few counts support this clone. The chain employs TRBV18 and TRBJ2-5, with a weak D call TRBD1 (6 bases). Germline CDR1 and CDR2: KGHSH and LQKENI. This CDR3 has 14 amino acids. Trimming cost V 3 bases and J 3 bases, with 11 bases left between them. The CDR3 loop is CASSPRTDKETQYF. Written as DNA, the CDR3 is TGTGCCAGCTCACCGAGGACAGACAAAGAGACCCAGTACTTC.

The chain couples TRBV7-4 to TRBJ2-5, with unresolved D. The V end was cut by 8 bases, the J end by 2 bases, with 15 bases between. CDR3 length: 14 residues. CDR1 SGHVT and CDR2 SQSDAQ come from the germline V gene. Here the CDR3 DNA reads TGTGCCAGCCCCCCCCCTAGGCAGCAAGAGACCCAGTACTTC. Translated, it gives CASPPPRQQETQYF.

This rearrangement joins TRBV10-3 to TRBJ1-1, with D perhaps TRBD1 (5 bases). Germline CDR1 is ENHRY and CDR2 is SYGVKD. V dropped 0 bases and J dropped 1 base, with 12 bases sitting between them. The CDR3 totals 16 residues. The CDR3 DNA is TGTGCCATCAGTGAGTCGTCAGGGTGGGGGAACACTGAAGCTTTCTTT. It encodes CAISESSGWGNTEAFF.

The genes are TRBV9 and TRBJ2-7; the D gene is possibly TRBD1 (6 bases). V dropped 4 bases and J dropped 3 bases, with 17 bases sitting between them. The CDR3 runs 15 residues. The germline gives CDR1 SGDLS, CDR2 YYNGEE. The CDR3 spells CASSPSWGLSYEQYF. The CDR3 coding sequence is TGTGCCAGCAGCCCCAGTTGGGGGCTCAGCTACGAGCAGTACTTC.

The genes are TRBV5-4 and TRBJ2-2; 9 bases are a match to TRBD2. The germline V gene has CDR1 SGHNT and CDR2 YYREEE (reference sequence). V gave up 5 bases and J gave up 2 bases; unmatched junction bases: 10. CDR3 length: 17 amino acids. In nucleotides, the CDR3 is TGTGCCAGCAGACCGCAAGCTAGCGGGATTAACACCGGGGAGCTGTTTTTT. This sequence encodes CASRPQASGINTGELFF.